One sample yielded the 28 T cell receptor beta chains listed below, sequenced in a study of OX40 agonist ivuxolimab in advanced cancers. Sequencing used immunoSEQ multiplex PCR; TCRdb keeps in-frame clones, though not all of them. There are 55,000 to 65,000 clones in the sample; approximately 86% occur only once, and 0.76% lies in the top ten. The sequenced sample was CD4+ or CD8+ T cells sorted from blood, obtained in a trial of the OX40 agonist ivuxolimab. These receptors were taken from an adult with an advanced solid tumor such as melanoma, head and neck, liver or kidney cancer.

Here the CDR3 reads CSARSGDEQFF. DNA of the CDR3: TGCAGTGCTAGATCGGGCGATGAGCAGTTCTTC. The gene calls are TRBV20-1 and TRBJ2-1; D uncertain. The germline CDR1 and CDR2 sequences are DFQATT and SNEGSKA (reference sequence). This CDR3 spans 11 amino acids. Trimming shortened V by 2 bases and J by 8 bases, and 7 bases separated the two germline ends.

The chain couples TRBV7-2 to TRBJ1-1; D may be TRBD1 (6 bases). V shed 1 base and J shed 7 bases, with 13 bases lying between them. This CDR3 is built from 14 residues. Per germline, CDR1 SGHTA and CDR2 FQGNSA. Here the CDR3 reads CASSLEGGANEAFF. The CDR3 DNA is TGTGCCAGCAGCTTAGAGGGGGGAGCTAATGAAGCTTTCTTT.

V is TRBV12-5 and J is TRBJ1-1; D is unclear. From germline, CDR1 is LGHNT and CDR2 FRNRAP. V was clipped by 1 base and J by 7 bases, with 7 bases between them. The CDR3 length is 12 residues. CDR3 in DNA: TGTGCTAGTGGTTTGGGGCTAGATGAAGCTTTCTTT. It specifies CASGLGLDEAFF.

The V call is TRBV2, the J call TRBJ2-6; 12 bases map to TRBD1. This CDR3 region has 16 residues. Per germline, CDR1 SNHLY and CDR2 FYNNEI. V dropped 8 bases and J dropped 2; count of bases not matched to a gene: 4. The DNA of the CDR3 is TGTGCCAGCCACGGGACAGGGGGCGCTGGGGCCAACGTCCTGACTTTC. It encodes CASHGTGGAGANVLTF.

The genes are TRBV27 and TRBJ1-4; D is perhaps TRBD1 (5 bases). V lost 3 bases to trimming and J lost 4 bases, with 15 bases between them. The CDR3 contains 16 residues. Germline loops: CDR1 MNHEY, CDR2 SMNVEV (reference sequence). The chain's CDR3 is CASSLLPGAFNEKLFF. CDR3 nucleotides: TGTGCCAGCAGTTTGCTACCCGGGGCCTTTAATGAAAAACTGTTTTTT. The whole variable domain, remainder taken from reference TRBV27 and TRBJ1-4, is EAQVTQNPRYLITVTGKKLTVTCSQNMNHEYMSWYRQDPGLGLRQIYYSMNVEVTDKGDVPEGYKVSRKEKRNFPLILESPSPNQTSLYFCASSLLPGAFNEKLFFGSGTQLSVL.

The chain carries TRBV4-1 and TRBJ1-1; D is ambiguous. The CDR3 contains 14 residues. Germline V lookup: CDR1 MGHRA, CDR2 YSYEKL. Trimming took off 2 bases at V and 5 bases at J, with 12 bases between the two ends. The CDR3 here is CASSQRSRDTEAFF. CDR3 bases: TGCGCCAGCAGCCAACGTTCCAGAGATACTGAAGCTTTCTTT.

The chain carries TRBV11-1 and TRBJ2-7, with 11 nucleotides matching TRBD1. The CDR3 loop spans 14 amino acids. The junction had 5 bases not matched to a gene; V was cut back by 4 bases and J by 6 bases. CDR1 and CDR2 (germline): SGHAT, FQDESV (reference sequence). The CDR3 spells CASSSGQGAGEQYF. CDR3 DNA sequence: TGTGCCAGCAGCTCCGGACAGGGGGCGGGCGAGCAGTACTTC.

The rearrangement uses TRBV6-6 and TRBJ1-1; the D is unclear. This CDR3 is built from 14 residues. CDR1 and CDR2 (germline): MNHNY, SVGAGI (reference sequence). V was pared by 6 bases and J by 3 bases, with 14 bases between. The CDR3 protein is CASRQTRRDTEAFF. CDR3 DNA sequence: TGTGCCAGCAGGCAAACTCGGAGGGACACTGAAGCTTTCTTT.

V is TRBV4-1 and J is TRBJ1-3; D is unclear. The CDR3 contains 16 residues. Germline V CDR1 and CDR2: MGHRA, YSYEKL. Deletions cut 1 base from V and 0 bases from J, with 10 bases between. Here the CDR3 DNA reads TGCGCCAGCAGCCAAGGTTTAAGGTTCTCTGGAAACACCATATATTTT. This translates into CASSQGLRFSGNTIYF.

V is TRBV11-3 and J is TRBJ2-3; D gene unclear. Germline CDR1 reads SGHNT; CDR2 reads YENEEA. This CDR3 is built from 13 residues. Trimming pared 5 bases from V and 4 bases from J, leaving 10 bases between. CDR3 DNA: TGTGCCAGCAGCCCCGACGGTTCAGATACGCAGTATTTT. Amino acids: CASSPDGSDTQYF. Using reference TRBV11-3 and TRBJ2-3 for the parts outside the CDR3, the full variable domain is EAGVVQSPRYKIIEKKQPVAFWCNPISGHNTLYWYLQNLGQGPELLIRYENEEAVDDSQLPKDRFSAERLKGVDSTLKIQPAELGDSAVYLCASSPDGSDTQYFGPGTRLTVL.

This rearrangement joins TRBV19 to TRBJ2-3, with 8 positions matching TRBD2. The CDR3 contains 16 residues. The V gene end was trimmed by 6 bases and the J gene end by 6 bases; junction bases not matched to a gene: 14. Germline V CDR1 and CDR2: LNHDA, SQIVND (reference sequence). The CDR3 sequence: CASSRSGSGSGDTQYF. CDR3 DNA sequence: TGTGCCAGTAGCCGCAGCGGGAGCGGGTCTGGGGATACGCAGTATTTT.

CDR3 in amino acids: CASSQAPVGSHARELFF. CDR3 bases: TGCGCCAGCAGCCAGGCCCCCGTGGGGAGCCACGCACGGGAGCTGTTTTTT. The V and J genes are TRBV4-3 and TRBJ2-2; TRBD2 might be the D (5 bases). V gave up 3 bases and J gave up 9 bases, with 23 bases separating them. The germline V gene has CDR1 LGHNA and CDR2 YSLEER. The CDR3 is made up of 17 amino acids.

The rearrangement uses TRBV30 and TRBJ2-5, with D perhaps matching TRBD2 (5 bases). With 7 bases removed from V and 4 bases from J, the gap between germline ends came to 10 bases. The CDR3 loop spans 11 amino acids. Germline CDR1 and CDR2: GTSNPN and SVGIG (reference sequence). Here the CDR3 reads CALGSRETQYF. For the CDR3, the DNA is TGTGCCTTGGGGAGCCGAGAGACCCAGTACTTC.

This clone was seen just once. The V call is TRBV28, the J call TRBJ2-7, with D perhaps matching TRBD1 or TRBD2 (5 bases each). The CDR3 spans 15 residues. With 3 bases removed from V and 4 bases from J, the gap between germline ends came to 16 bases. CDR1 is MDHEN and CDR2 is SYDVKM in the germline V gene. CDR3 amino acids: CASSFHTGTIYEQYF. Written as DNA, the CDR3 is TGTGCCAGCAGTTTCCATACCGGGACCATATACGAGCAGTACTTC.

V is TRBV27 and J is TRBJ2-7; TRBD1 agrees at 9 bases. J was trimmed by 5 bases and V by 5 bases; bases with no gene match: 13. CDR3 length equals 16 residues. Germline V gives CDR1 MNHEY, CDR2 SMNVEV (reference sequence). The CDR3 DNA follows: TGTGCCAGCAGTACACGGAGGGGACAGGGAGGGGACGAGCAGTACTTC. Its protein product is CASSTRRGQGGDEQYF.

The chain carries TRBV4-2 and TRBJ1-2; D unresolved. The germline gives CDR1 LGHNA, CDR2 YNFKEQ. This CDR3 has 15 amino acids. V dropped 2 bases and J dropped 5 bases, with 15 bases sitting between them. The CDR3 DNA reads TGTGCCAGCAGCCAAAGTGGCTCCCGTTTATATGGCTACACCTTC. Protein sequence: CASSQSGSRLYGYTF.

This clone was recorded once. This chain links TRBV27 with TRBJ2-7, with D maybe TRBD1 (6 bases). V lost 3 bases, J lost 7 bases, and 16 bases lay in between. Germline assignment: CDR1 MNHEY and CDR2 SMNVEV (reference sequence). This CDR3 has 14 residues. CDR3 in amino acids: CASSFAGAPREQYF. Written as DNA, the CDR3 is TGTGCCAGCAGTTTCGCAGGGGCGCCCCGTGAGCAGTACTTC.

The gene calls are TRBV28 and TRBJ2-2; D tentatively fits TRBD1 or TRBD2 (6 bases each). Trimming shortened V by 5 bases and J by 6 bases, and 19 bases separated the two germline ends. The CDR3 extends over 16 amino acids. The V gene's germline CDR1 is MDHEN and CDR2 SYDVKM. The CDR3 reads CASSIGGLQYSGELFF. In nucleotides, the CDR3 is TGTGCCAGCAGTATAGGGGGGCTCCAGTACTCCGGGGAGCTGTTTTTT.

J is TRBJ2-3 and V is TRBV29-1; the D gene could be TRBD1 or TRBD2 (5 bases each). This CDR3 region has 13 residues. V shed 7 bases and J shed 0 bases, with 11 bases lying between them. The germline V gene has CDR1 SQVTM and CDR2 ANQGSEA. The CDR3 region is CSELGRSTDTQYF. In DNA, the CDR3 is TGCAGCGAACTGGGACGTAGCACAGATACGCAGTATTTT.

The V gene is TRBV2, the J gene TRBJ1-1; D may be TRBD1 (6 bases). The germline CDR1 and CDR2 sequences are SNHLY and FYNNEI. This CDR3 comprises 14 residues. With 5 bases removed from V and 1 base from J, the gap between germline ends came to 11 bases. The CDR3 sequence is CASSREGGNTEAFF. For the CDR3, the DNA is TGTGCCAGCAGTCGAGAGGGGGGGAACACTGAAGCTTTCTTT. The full variable domain, its missing parts supplied by reference TRBV2 and TRBJ1-1, is EPEVTQTPSHQVTQMGQEVILRCVPISNHLYFYWYRQILGQKVEFLVSFYNNEISEKSEIFDDQFSVERPDGSNFTLKIRSTKLEDSAMYFCASSREGGNTEAFFGQGTRLTVV.

This CDR3 reads CSVQTGGGAQYF. The CDR3, as DNA: TGCAGCGTTCAGACAGGAGGTGGGGCCCAGTACTTC. The chain employs TRBV29-1 and TRBJ2-5, with D tentatively TRBD1 (6 bases). Trimming shortened V by 5 bases and J by 9 bases, and 16 bases separated the two germline ends. The CDR3 contains 12 residues. Germline assignment: CDR1 SQVTM and CDR2 ANQGSEA. Looking up the rest from reference TRBV29-1 and TRBJ2-5 gives the full variable domain: SAVISQKPSRDICQRGTSLTIQCQVDSQVTMMFWYRQQPGQSLTLIATANQGSEATYESGFVIDKFPISRPNLTFSTLTVSNMSPEDSSIYLCSVQTGGGAQYFGPGTRLLVL.

The chain employs TRBV4-1 and TRBJ1-5; 8 bases line up with TRBD1. Trimming removed 1 base from V and 5 bases from J; junction bases left unmatched: 7. The CDR3 runs 16 residues. Germline V gene data show CDR1 as MGHRA and CDR2 as YSYEKL. The CDR3 sequence: CASSQGQARGHQPQHF. CDR3 coding DNA: TGCGCCAGCAGCCAAGGACAGGCCAGGGGGCATCAGCCCCAGCATTTT.

The CDR3 nucleotides are TGTGCCAGCACTAGATTCTGGGGGACCCAAGAGACCCAGTACTTC. The encoded protein is CASTRFWGTQETQYF. This sequence joins TRBV2 and TRBJ2-5; D could derive from TRBD1 or TRBD2 (5 bases each). The germline gives CDR1 SNHLY, CDR2 FYNNEI. The ends were cut back, 7 bases at V and 1 base at J, with 16 bases in the middle. This CDR3 has 15 residues.

V usage is TRBV5-5 and J usage is TRBJ2-2; 11 bases are a match to TRBD2. The CDR3 is 17 amino acids. The ends lost 4 bases at V and 5 bases at J; junction bases unmatched: 10. Germline assignment: CDR1 SGHKS and CDR2 YYEKEE (reference sequence). In DNA, the CDR3 is TGTGCCAGCAGCCCCGGGGTAGCGGGAGGGCCGACCGGGGAGCTGTTTTTT. Its protein is CASSPGVAGGPTGELFF. Complete variable domain (other parts from reference TRBV5-5 and TRBJ2-2): DAGVTQSPTHLIKTRGQQVTLRCSPISGHKSVSWYQQVLGQGPQFIFQYYEKEERGRGNFPDRFSARQFPNYSSELNVNALLLGDSALYLCASSPGVAGGPTGELFFGEGSRLTVL.

The J gene is TRBJ1-1, the V gene TRBV5-1, with D perhaps TRBD1 (6 bases). V was shortened by 3 bases and J by 3 bases, with 15 bases between the two germline ends. The CDR3 extends over 15 amino acids. CDR1 and CDR2 from the germline V gene are SGHRS and YFSETQ. The CDR3 coding sequence is TGCGCCAGCAGCTCGGAACAGGGTTGGCACACTGAAGCTTTCTTT. Protein sequence: CASSSEQGWHTEAFF.

The chain carries TRBV7-8 and TRBJ2-1, with TRBD2 matching 7 bases. The CDR3 covers 16 residues. V gave up 0 bases and J gave up 8 bases; unmatched junction bases: 10. In germline, CDR1 is SGHVS, CDR2 FQNEAQ. The CDR3 DNA follows: TGTGCCAGCAGCTTAGCGCTAGTAGCGGGTGGGGATGAGCAGTTCTTC. This encodes CASSLALVAGGDEQFF.

The V gene is TRBV6-6, the J gene TRBJ2-3; TRBD2 is a possible D gene (7 bases). Per the germline V gene, CDR1 is MNHNY and CDR2 is SVGAGI (reference sequence). This CDR3 region has 16 residues. Trimming took off 6 bases at V and 6 bases at J, with 22 bases between the two ends. The CDR3 loop reads CASSPPPRERGDTQYF. The CDR3 DNA follows: TGTGCCAGCAGCCCCCCCCCGCGGGAGAGGGGGGATACGCAGTATTTT.

This chain joins TRBV5-6 and TRBJ2-3; 15 bases are a match to TRBD2. CDR3 size: 16 residues. The V segment lost 4 bases and the J segment 9 bases; nucleotides outside the gene matches: 9. The V gene's germline CDR1 is SGHDT and CDR2 YYEEEE. DNA of the CDR3: TGTGCCAGCAGCGACGGACTAGCGGGAGGGAGCCGCACGCAGTATTTT. Translated: CASSDGLAGGSRTQYF.